This TCR beta chain was captured by sequencing in a study of Ad26.COV2.S vaccination and SARS-CoV-2 variants. Findings and limits, study-wide: Possibly, TCR breadth and depth analyses underestimated total T cell responses.

CDR1 LNHDA and CDR2 SQIVND come from the germline V gene (reference sequence). With 5 bases removed from V and 6 bases from J, the gap between germline ends came to 13 bases. CDR3 length: 13 amino acids. Documented treatment: roughly 19 received Ad26.COV2.S at low or high dose, single or two shots; about 5 received placebo; per-sample allocation not given. After the first vaccine or placebo injection, samples were drawn on day 63. Sequenced by immunoSEQ multiplex PCR; TCRdb stores in-frame clones only, minus some. The sample has about 400,000 clones, 83% seen once. Concerning this clone itself: What it recognizes is unknown.

This chain joins TRBV19 and TRBJ1-2; weak D call: TRBD1 (6 bases). The sample consisted of peripheral blood, taken in a trial of Ad26.COV2.S vaccine versus placebo. The receptor's source is a person aged 18 to 65 who received the Ad26.COV2.S COVID-19 vaccine or a placebo. CDR3 amino acids: CASSEQGPNGYTF. In nucleotides, the CDR3 is TGTGCCAGTAGTGAACAGGGTCCCAATGGCTACACCTTC.